The 30 T cell receptor beta chains listed next were all sequenced from one sample in a study of blood T cell repertoires in COVID-19. Measured with immunoSEQ multiplex PCR; TCRdb has only the in-frame clones, and not every one. Counted here are about 98,000 clones, more than 75% occurring once; the ten biggest clones make up roughly 18%. Sequencing input: peripheral blood. The receptors stem from a man older than 75 with acute or convalescent COVID-19.

The chain links TRBV6-5 to TRBJ2-7; TRBD1 is a possible D gene (6 bases). The CDR3 contains 13 residues. The germline V gene encodes CDR1 MNHEY and CDR2 SVGAGI. Trimming left V 5 bases short and J 3 bases short, with 11 bases between. The CDR3 region has the DNA TGTGCCAGCAGTCGGCAGGGGCGCTACGAGCAGTACTTC. Amino acid sequence: CASSRQGRYEQYF.

The chain employs TRBV28 and TRBJ1-2; maybe TRBD1 (6 bases). The CDR3 spans 16 residues. Trimming took 1 base from V and 0 from J, leaving 12 bases between them. The germline V gene has CDR1 MDHEN and CDR2 SYDVKM. For the CDR3, the DNA is TGTGCCAGCAGTTTATCGGGGACAAGAGCTAACTATGGCTACACCTTC. This codes for CASSLSGTRANYGYTF.

The chain carries TRBV30 and TRBJ1-1; 9 positions match TRBD1. This CDR3 spans 14 amino acids. V was pared by 3 bases and J by 4 bases, with 6 bases of the junction left unmatched. Per germline, CDR1 GTSNPN and CDR2 SVGIG (reference sequence). The CDR3 DNA follows: TGTGCCTGGAGCGGGACAGGGACTGGCACTGAAGCTTTCTTT. Amino acid sequence: CAWSGTGTGTEAFF.

The V and J genes are TRBV6-6 and TRBJ2-1; tentative D call: TRBD1 (5 bases). With 6 bases removed from V and 5 bases from J, the gap between germline ends came to 20 bases. The length of the CDR3 is 16 residues. Germline loops: CDR1 MNHNY, CDR2 SVGAGI (reference sequence). The CDR3 DNA sequence: TGTGCCAGCAGCCGCCCGCTCCAGGGTATCGACAATGAGCAGTTCTTC. It is translated as CASSRPLQGIDNEQFF.

This clone appeared a few times. V usage is TRBV7-8 and J usage is TRBJ2-5; TRBD2 matches at 9 bases. V dropped 0 bases and J dropped 4; count of bases not matched to a gene: 12. Germline V gene sequence: CDR1 SGHVS, CDR2 FQNEAQ. The CDR3 has 18 residues. The DNA of the CDR3 is TGTGCCAGCAGCTTAGCGGCGGTAGCGGGAGAGGGCGGAGAGACCCAGTACTTC. Protein sequence: CASSLAAVAGEGGETQYF. Full variable domain (rest looked up from reference TRBV7-8 and TRBJ2-5): GAGVSQSPRYKVAKRGQDVALRCDPISGHVSLFWYQQALGQGPEFLTYFQNEAQLDKSGLPSDRFFAERPEGSVSTLKIQRTQQEDSAVYLCASSLAAVAGEGGETQYFGPGTRLLVL.

The chain recombines TRBV19 with TRBJ1-5; 9 bases are shared with TRBD1. Losses at the gene ends were 4 bases for V and 6 bases for J; bases not matched to a gene: 1. Germline lookup yields CDR1 LNHDA and CDR2 SQIVND (reference sequence). This CDR3 comprises 13 residues. The CDR3: CASSRDRVQPQHF. The CDR3 DNA is TGTGCCAGTAGTAGGGACAGGGTTCAGCCCCAGCATTTT.

V and J are TRBV11-2 and TRBJ2-5; 7 nucleotides align to TRBD2. After removal of 3 bases from V and 1 base from J, the junction contained 14 bases not matched to a gene. CDR3 size: 18 residues. Germline V gives CDR1 SGHAT, CDR2 FQNNGV. This chain's CDR3 is CASSFSPVGGGGQETQYF. DNA of the CDR3: TGTGCCAGCAGCTTTAGCCCGGTGGGGGGGGGAGGCCAAGAGACCCAGTACTTC.

CDR3 residues: CASSAGLLYGYTF. In nucleotides, the CDR3 is TGTGCCAGCAGTGCAGGCCTGCTCTATGGCTACACCTTC. The rearrangement uses TRBV27 and TRBJ1-2; D gene uncertain. There are 13 residues in the CDR3. Germline assignment: CDR1 MNHEY and CDR2 SMNVEV (reference sequence). V lost 5 bases and J lost 4, with 11 bases in between.

The chain joins TRBV3-1 (or the pseudogene TRBV3-2) to TRBJ1-1; possibly TRBD1 for D (5 bases). The CDR3 extends over 12 amino acids. The V gene lost 1 base and the J gene lost 6 bases, with 6 bases spanning the gap. Germline lookup yields CDR1 LGHDT and CDR2 YNNKEL (reference sequence). The CDR3 sequence is CASSQVGAEAFF. Here the CDR3 DNA reads TGTGCCAGCAGCCAAGTAGGGGCTGAAGCTTTCTTT.

This clone was recorded many times. The chain carries TRBV30 and TRBJ1-6; D ambiguous. Trimming cost V 1 base and J 3 bases, with 10 bases left between them. This CDR3 comprises 15 residues. Germline V gene sequence: CDR1 GTSNPN, CDR2 SVGIG (reference sequence). The chain's CDR3 is CAWSGRSFYNSPLHF. The CDR3, as DNA: TGTGCCTGGAGTGGACGGAGCTTCTATAATTCACCCCTCCACTTT.

This clone was detected only once. The chain joins TRBV19 to TRBJ1-1; no firm D call. The V end lost 4 bases, the J end lost 1 base, and 16 bases lay between the germline ends. In germline, CDR1 is LNHDA, CDR2 SQIVND (reference sequence). The CDR3 consists of 16 residues. CDR3 DNA: TGTGCCAGTAGTACAGGTTCCCCTTTTCGGAACACTGAAGCTTTCTTT. Protein sequence: CASSTGSPFRNTEAFF.

The genes are TRBV28 and TRBJ1-4; TRBD1 agrees at 7 bases. Germline values: CDR1 MDHEN, CDR2 SYDVKM. The CDR3 length is 14 residues. V gave up 7 bases and J gave up 6 bases; unmatched junction bases: 8. As DNA, the CDR3 is TGTGCCAGCAAGAGGACAGGAGGACATGAAAAACTGTTTTTT. Translated, it gives CASKRTGGHEKLFF. Full variable domain (missing parts from reference TRBV28 and TRBJ1-4): DVKVTQSSRYLVKRTGEKVFLECVQDMDHENMFWYRQDPGLGLRLIYFSYDVKMKEKGDIPEGYSVSREKKERFSLILESASTNQTSMYLCASKRTGGHEKLFFGSGTQLSVL.

The CDR3 here is CATSRDHYEQYF. In DNA, the CDR3 is TGTGCCACCAGCAGAGACCACTACGAGCAGTACTTC. This rearrangement joins TRBV15 to TRBJ2-7; D unclear. The germline V and J ends were trimmed by 0 bases and 3 bases, with 3 bases remaining between them. Germline assignment: CDR1 LNHNV and CDR2 YYDKDF (reference sequence). The CDR3 is 12 amino acids.

This clone occurred a few times. The rearrangement links TRBV27 to TRBJ2-1; TRBD1 aligns across 9 bases. Trimming cost V 7 bases and J 7 bases; bases outside gene matches: 14. This CDR3 is built from 16 residues. Looked up from germline, CDR1 is MNHEY and CDR2 is SMNVEV (reference sequence). The CDR3 loop reads CASTGSGTGYLNEQFF. CDR3 DNA sequence: TGTGCCAGCACCGGCTCCGGGACAGGGTATTTGAATGAGCAGTTCTTC.

V and J are TRBV7-2 and TRBJ1-2; D uncertain. The CDR3 spans 14 residues. Trimming took 1 base from V and 8 from J, leaving 14 bases between them. Germline V lookup: CDR1 SGHTA, CDR2 FQGNSA. CDR3 sequence reads: CASSLGSGFGGYTF. DNA of the CDR3: TGTGCCAGCAGCTTAGGTTCAGGATTTGGCGGCTACACCTTC.

CDR3: CATSDPRDRSSTDTQYF. CDR3 coding DNA: TGTGCCACCAGTGATCCGAGGGACAGATCTAGCACAGATACGCAGTATTTT. This rearrangement joins TRBV24-1 to TRBJ2-3; TRBD1 aligns across 7 bases. CDR1 is KGHDR, CDR2 SFDVKD, per germline. The trim removed 3 bases at V and 0 bases at J, leaving 8 bases unmatched. CDR3 length: 17 amino acids.

This sequence joins TRBV24-1 and TRBJ1-5; D unclear. CDR1 and CDR2 from the germline V gene are KGHDR and SFDVKD. The CDR3 contains 16 residues. Trimming cost V 0 bases and J 0 bases, with 8 bases left between them. The CDR3, as DNA: TGTGCCACCAGTGATTTGAGAGGAGATAGCAATCAGCCCCAGCATTTT. This translates into CATSDLRGDSNQPQHF.

V is TRBV25-1 and J is TRBJ2-1; 7 bases map to TRBD2. The CDR3 contains 15 residues. CDR1 MGHDK and CDR2 SYGVNS come from the germline V gene. With 4 bases clipped from V and 0 bases from J, the junction kept 3 bases outside the gene matches. The CDR3 DNA reads TGTGCCAGCAGTGCCGGGGGGTTCTCCTACAATGAGCAGTTCTTC. As protein: CASSAGGFSYNEQFF.

The chain uses TRBV5-1 and TRBJ2-1, with D perhaps matching TRBD2 (6 bases). This CDR3 is 14 amino acids long. The ends were cut back, 2 bases at V and 7 bases at J, with 13 bases in the middle. Germline CDR1 and CDR2: SGHRS and YFSETQ. This chain's CDR3 is CASSFIGTGNEQFF. CDR3 bases: TGCGCCAGCAGCTTTATCGGGACTGGAAATGAGCAGTTCTTC.

The chain joins TRBV30 to TRBJ2-6; D perhaps matches TRBD1 (7 bases). V lost 8 bases and J lost 0, with 23 bases in between. Germline lookup yields CDR1 GTSNPN and CDR2 SVGIG (reference sequence). The CDR3 consists of 18 residues. CDR3 DNA sequence: TGTGCCCTAGGACAGGTAACCTCGGGACTCTCTGGGGCCAACGTCCTGACTTTC. This codes for CALGQVTSGLSGANVLTF.

The chain recombines TRBV28 with TRBJ2-2; 7 bases line up with TRBD2. The germline CDR1 and CDR2 sequences are MDHEN and SYDVKM. The CDR3 extends over 15 amino acids. The junction had 5 bases not matched to a gene; V was cut back by 4 bases and J by 3 bases. CDR3 sequence reads: CASSSSGLDTGELFF. DNA of the CDR3: TGTGCCAGCAGTTCCTCAGGACTAGACACCGGGGAGCTGTTTTTT.

This chain links TRBV4-3 with TRBJ2-1; maybe TRBD2 (5 bases). Germline assignment: CDR1 LGHNA and CDR2 YSLEER. V lost 0 bases to trimming and J lost 3 bases, with 15 bases between them. There are 17 residues in the CDR3. Written as DNA, the CDR3 is TGCGCCAGCAGCCAAGATACGACGGGAACTGGCTACAATGAGCAGTTCTTC. Translated: CASSQDTTGTGYNEQFF.

The V gene is TRBV2, the J gene TRBJ1-1; D not certain. Germline-derived CDR1 and CDR2 are SNHLY and FYNNEI. The CDR3 extends over 10 amino acids. The V and J ends lost 5 bases and 11 bases respectively, with 9 bases between them. The CDR3: CASSPEVAFF. As DNA, the CDR3 is TGTGCCAGCAGTCCGGAGGTGGCTTTCTTT.

The genes are TRBV18 and TRBJ1-1, with D tentatively TRBD1 (5 bases). Germline lookup yields CDR1 KGHSH and CDR2 LQKENI. The CDR3 loop spans 13 amino acids. The V end was cut by 3 bases, the J end by 6 bases, with 11 bases between. The CDR3 region is CASSPTTGAEAFF. As DNA, the CDR3 is TGTGCCAGCTCACCTACGACGGGGGCTGAAGCTTTCTTT.

This rearrangement joins TRBV6-4 to TRBJ2-1; 8 bases are shared with TRBD2. The J segment lost 9 bases and the V segment lost 1 base, leaving 5 bases of the junction unmatched. The CDR3 runs to 14 residues. CDR1 and CDR2 (germline): MRHNA, SNTAGT. CDR3 sequence reads: CASSDWSGGTEQFF. The CDR3 DNA is TGTGCCAGCAGTGACTGGTCGGGGGGGACTGAGCAGTTCTTC.

The genes are TRBV3-1 (or the pseudogene TRBV3-2) and TRBJ2-7, with D perhaps TRBD2 (5 bases). This CDR3 is built from 13 residues. The V end was cut by 3 bases, the J end by 5 bases, with 11 bases between. Germline loops: CDR1 LGHDT, CDR2 YNNKEL (reference sequence). Written as DNA, the CDR3 is TGTGCCAGCAGCCAGGGGAGCCGCGACGAGCAGTACTTC. Residues: CASSQGSRDEQYF.

The rearrangement links TRBV28 to TRBJ1-1; 11 nucleotides match TRBD1. After removal of 7 bases from V and 7 bases from J, the junction contained 11 bases not matched to a gene. Germline V lookup: CDR1 MDHEN, CDR2 SYDVKM. The CDR3 runs 15 residues. The CDR3 DNA is TGTGCCAGCACTCCCTCGGACAGGGGGCTGGTTGAAGCTTTCTTT. It codes for CASTPSDRGLVEAFF.

This chain joins TRBV4-1 and TRBJ1-1; D unclear. The CDR3 extends over 13 amino acids. CDR1 is MGHRA, CDR2 YSYEKL, per germline. V lost 4 bases and J 4 bases, leaving 10 bases between the germline ends. DNA for the CDR3: TGCGCCAGCAGCCTAGGGAGTAGCACTGAAGCTTTCTTT. Its protein is CASSLGSSTEAFF.

The genes are TRBV7-6 and TRBJ1-2; no firm D call. Germline values: CDR1 SGHVS, CDR2 FNYEAQ. This CDR3 contains 19 residues. V was shortened by 0 bases and J by 2 bases, with 22 bases between the two germline ends. This chain's CDR3 is CASSLAPQEATYPNYGYTF. CDR3 coding DNA: TGTGCCAGCAGCTTAGCGCCTCAAGAGGCAACTTACCCCAACTATGGCTACACCTTC.

The chain is built from TRBV6-5 and TRBJ1-2; 9 bases map to TRBD1. Germline values: CDR1 MNHEY, CDR2 SVGAGI. The CDR3 loop spans 12 amino acids. With V trimmed by 5 bases and J by 8 bases, 3 bases remained unmatched. As DNA, the CDR3 is TGTGCCAGCAGTCGGGACAGGGAAGGCTACACCTTC. Translation gives CASSRDREGYTF.